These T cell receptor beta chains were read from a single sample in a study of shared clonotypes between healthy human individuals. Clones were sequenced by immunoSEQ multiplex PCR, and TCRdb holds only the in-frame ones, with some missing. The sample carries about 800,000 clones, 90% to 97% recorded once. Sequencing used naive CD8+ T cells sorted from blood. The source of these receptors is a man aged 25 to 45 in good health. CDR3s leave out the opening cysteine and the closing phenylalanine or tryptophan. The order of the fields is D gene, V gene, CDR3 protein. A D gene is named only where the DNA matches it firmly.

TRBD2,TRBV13,ASSQTTSGRNEQF
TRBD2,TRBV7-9,ASSFAGGKAYEQY
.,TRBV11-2,ASGQLAYEQY
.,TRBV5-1,ASSLAQNYGYT
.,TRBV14,ASSLLAGKDGNTIY
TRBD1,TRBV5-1,ASSLGQGAAGELF
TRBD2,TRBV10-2,ASSDPVWEGNEQF
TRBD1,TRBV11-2,ATPIQGADEAF
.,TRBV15,ATSREGNTEAF
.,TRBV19,ASSKDSYEQY
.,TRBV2,ATKVDSTEAF
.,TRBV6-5,ASSYTGQIYNEQF
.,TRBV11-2,ASSLTPDPDYGYT
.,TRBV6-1,ASSPDWDTQY
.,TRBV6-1,ASSDRDAFHQPQH